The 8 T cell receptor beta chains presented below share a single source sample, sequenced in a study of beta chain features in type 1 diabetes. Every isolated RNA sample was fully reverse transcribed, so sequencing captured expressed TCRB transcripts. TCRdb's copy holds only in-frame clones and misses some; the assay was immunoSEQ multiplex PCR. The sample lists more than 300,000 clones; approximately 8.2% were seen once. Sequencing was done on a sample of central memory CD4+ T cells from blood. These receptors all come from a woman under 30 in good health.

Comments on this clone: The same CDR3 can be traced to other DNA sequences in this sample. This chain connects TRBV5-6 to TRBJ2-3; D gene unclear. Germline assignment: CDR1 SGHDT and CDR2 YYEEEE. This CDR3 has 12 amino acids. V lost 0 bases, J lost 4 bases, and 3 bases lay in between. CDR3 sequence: CASSLASDTQYF. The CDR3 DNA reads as TGTGCCAGCAGCTTGGCTTCAGATACGCAGTATTTT.

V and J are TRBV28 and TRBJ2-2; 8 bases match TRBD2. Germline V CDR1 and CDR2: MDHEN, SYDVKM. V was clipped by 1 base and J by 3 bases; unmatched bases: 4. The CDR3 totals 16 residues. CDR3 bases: TGTGCCAGCAGTTTATACCTAGCGGGCCACACCGGGGAGCTGTTTTTT. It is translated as CASSLYLAGHTGELFF.

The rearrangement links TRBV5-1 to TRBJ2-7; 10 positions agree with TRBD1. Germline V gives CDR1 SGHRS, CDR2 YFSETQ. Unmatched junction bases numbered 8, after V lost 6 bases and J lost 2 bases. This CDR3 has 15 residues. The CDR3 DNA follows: TGCGCCAGCAACCAGGAGGGGACAGGGGCCTACGAGCAGTACTTC. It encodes CASNQEGTGAYEQYF.

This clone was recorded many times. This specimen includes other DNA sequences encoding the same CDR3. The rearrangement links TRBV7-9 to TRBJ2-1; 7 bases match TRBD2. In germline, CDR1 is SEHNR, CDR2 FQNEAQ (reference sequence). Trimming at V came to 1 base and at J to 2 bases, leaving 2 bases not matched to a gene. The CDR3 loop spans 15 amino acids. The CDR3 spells CASSLVGRTYNEQFF. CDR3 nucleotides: TGTGCCAGCAGCTTAGTCGGGAGGACCTACAATGAGCAGTTCTTC.

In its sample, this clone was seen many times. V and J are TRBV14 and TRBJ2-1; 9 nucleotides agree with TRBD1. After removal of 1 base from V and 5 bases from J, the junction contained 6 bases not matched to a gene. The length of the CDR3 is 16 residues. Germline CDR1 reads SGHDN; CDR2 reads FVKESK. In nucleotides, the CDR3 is TGTGCCAGCAGCCAAGTTCTGGGGACAGGGAACAATGAGCAGTTCTTC. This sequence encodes CASSQVLGTGNNEQFF.

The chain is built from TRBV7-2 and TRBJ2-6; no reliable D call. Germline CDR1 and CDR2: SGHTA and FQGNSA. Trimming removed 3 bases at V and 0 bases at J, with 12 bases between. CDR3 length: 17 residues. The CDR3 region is CASSFVRLTSGANVLTF. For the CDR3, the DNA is TGTGCCAGCAGCTTCGTGCGCCTCACCTCTGGGGCCAACGTCCTGACTTTC.

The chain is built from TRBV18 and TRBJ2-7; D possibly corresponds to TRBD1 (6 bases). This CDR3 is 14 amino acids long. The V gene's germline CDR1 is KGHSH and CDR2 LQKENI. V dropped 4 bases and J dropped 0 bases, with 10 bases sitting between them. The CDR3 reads CASSHRENSYEQYF. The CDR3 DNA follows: TGTGCCAGCTCACACAGGGAAAACTCCTACGAGCAGTACTTC.

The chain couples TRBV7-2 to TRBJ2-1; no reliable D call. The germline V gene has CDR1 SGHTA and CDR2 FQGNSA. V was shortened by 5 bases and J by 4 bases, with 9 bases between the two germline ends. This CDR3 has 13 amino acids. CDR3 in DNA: TGTGCCAGCAGCCCGGGTAGGTACAATGAGCAGTTCTTC. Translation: CASSPGRYNEQFF.